The 19 T cell receptor beta chains reported below all come from one sample, sequenced in a study of spatial heterogeneity in lung cancer. TCRdb redid the calling of the 5' RACE reads with MiXCR, one entry per CDR3 protein. The sample lists about 35,000 distinct CDR3 sequences; around 3.1% were seen once. As to time point: sample taken at primary tumor resection. The specimen was normal lung tissue next to the tumor, collected at surgery. These receptors were obtained from a male donor with early-stage non-small cell lung cancer.

This clonotype has a count of ten or more. The chain uses TRBV6-1 and TRBJ2-2, with 8 bases identical to TRBD1. In germline, CDR1 is MNHNS, CDR2 SASEGT. The CDR3 has 15 residues. J was trimmed by 0 bases and V by 7 bases; bases with no gene match: 4. This chain's CDR3 is CASTRDRSNTGELFF. The CDR3 region has the DNA TGTGCCAGCACCAGGGACAGGTCGAACACCGGGGAGCTGTTTTTT.

This clonotype was seen repeatedly, ten times or more. The chain employs TRBV29-1 and TRBJ2-1; D remains ambiguous. This CDR3 comprises 13 residues. V was pared by 4 bases and J by 0 bases, with 7 bases between. CDR1 and CDR2 from the germline V gene are SQVTM and ANQGSEA. The CDR3 DNA reads as TGCAGCGTTGTTATTTACTCCTACAATGAGCAGTTCTTC. As protein: CSVVIYSYNEQFF.

The sample holds many counts of this clonotype. This sequence joins TRBV6-5 and TRBJ2-7, with unresolved D. Trimming stripped 4 bases from V and 7 bases from J, with 14 bases between. CDR3 length: 13 residues. Germline CDR1 and CDR2: MNHEY and SVGAGI. The DNA of the CDR3 is TGTGCCAGCAGTTTTACCCCCCGGTCAGAGCAGTACTTC. Translated, it gives CASSFTPRSEQYF.

This clonotype was detected ten times or more. The CDR3 DNA is TGTGCCAGCAGCTATCGACTAGCGGGGGGCCGCACAGATACGCAGTATTTT. Translated: CASSYRLAGGRTDTQYF. This rearrangement joins TRBV7-2 to TRBJ2-3; 13 bases agree with TRBD2. The CDR3 loop spans 17 amino acids. Germline-derived CDR1 and CDR2 are SGHTA and FQGNSA. The trim removed 4 bases at V and 1 base at J, leaving 5 bases unmatched.

This clonotype is a singleton in its sample. The genes are TRBV20-1 and TRBJ2-5, with a tentative D call TRBD2 (5 bases). The CDR3 runs 14 residues. Trimming pared 6 bases from V and 2 bases from J, leaving 16 bases between. CDR1 is DFQATT, CDR2 SNEGSKA, per germline (reference sequence). The CDR3: CSAERAASQETQYF. DNA of the CDR3: TGCAGTGCCGAGAGGGCGGCTTCTCAAGAGACCCAGTACTTC.

The V call is TRBV20-1, the J call TRBJ2-3; TRBD1 or TRBD2 may be the D gene (6 bases each). Trimming shortened V by 0 bases and J by 2 bases, and 21 bases separated the two germline ends. The CDR3 runs 18 residues. The germline CDR1 and CDR2 sequences are DFQATT and SNEGSKA (reference sequence). CDR3 in amino acids: CSARDEQGLQLITDTQYF. In DNA, the CDR3 is TGCAGTGCTAGAGATGAACAGGGACTCCAACTCATCACAGATACGCAGTATTTT.

This clonotype was seen many times. CDR3 nucleotide sequence: TGTGCCAGCAGCTTAGGGACAGGGGCGGACACTGAAGCTTTCTTT. Amino acids: CASSLGTGADTEAFF. The V and J genes are TRBV7-9 and TRBJ1-1, with 9 bases lining up with TRBD1. The germline CDR1 and CDR2 sequences are SEHNR and FQNEAQ (reference sequence). The CDR3 totals 15 residues. After removal of 1 base from V and 3 bases from J, the junction contained 3 bases not matched to a gene.

This clonotype was observed at least ten times. The chain carries TRBV11-2 and TRBJ2-7, with D possibly being TRBD1 (6 bases). The CDR3 covers 12 residues. V gave up 3 bases and J gave up 6 bases, with 9 bases separating them. CDR1 is SGHAT and CDR2 is FQNNGV in the germline V gene. CDR3 nucleotide sequence: TGTGCCAGCAGCTTCGACAGGATCGAGCAGTACTTC. Amino acid sequence: CASSFDRIEQYF.

This clonotype was counted many times. This chain joins TRBV12-3 or TRBV12-4 and TRBJ1-2, with D possibly being TRBD1 (6 bases). Trimming left V 7 bases short and J 4 bases short, with 13 bases between. The CDR3 sequence is 13 residues long. The DNA of the CDR3 is TGTGCCAGCACCTTGACGGGGGCCTATGGCTACACCTTC. Its protein product is CASTLTGAYGYTF.

This clonotype was recorded at least ten times. This chain links TRBV5-1 with TRBJ2-7, with 7 nucleotides matching TRBD1. J lost 4 bases, V lost 3 bases, and 10 bases had no gene match. CDR3 length equals 15 residues. Per the germline V gene, CDR1 is SGHRS and CDR2 is YFSETQ. The CDR3 sequence is CASSSYGTAGYEQYF. The CDR3 DNA is TGCGCCAGCAGCTCCTACGGGACAGCCGGATACGAGCAGTACTTC.

This clonotype was found many times. V gene TRBV6-2 or TRBV6-3 combines with J gene TRBJ1-2; D call uncertain. The CDR3 length is 16 residues. Germline CDR1 MNHEY, CDR2 SVGEGT. Trimming cost V 2 bases and J 2 bases, with 15 bases left between them. The CDR3 DNA follows: TGTGCCAGCAGTTACCGGCTCCCGGGTAGCAACTATGGCTACACCTTC. This gives the protein CASSYRLPGSNYGYTF.

This clonotype was counted ten times or more. The rearrangement joins TRBV7-8 to TRBJ2-3; 10 bases are shared with TRBD2. Germline V gene data show CDR1 as SGHVS and CDR2 as FQNEAQ. V gave up 3 bases and J gave up 5 bases; unmatched junction bases: 8. The CDR3 is 16 residues long. As DNA, the CDR3 is TGTGCCAGCAGCTTTCGGAGCGGGAGGGCTAGAGATACGCAGTATTTT. The encoded protein is CASSFRSGRARDTQYF. Combining the CDR3 with reference TRBV7-8 and TRBJ2-3 gives the whole variable domain GAGVSQSPRYKVAKRGQDVALRCDPISGHVSLFWYQQALGQGPEFLTYFQNEAQLDKSGLPSDRFFAERPEGSVSTLKIQRTQQEDSAVYLCASSFRSGRARDTQYFGPGTRLTVL.

At least ten counts were recorded for this clonotype. The rearrangement links TRBV5-1 to TRBJ1-1, with D perhaps matching TRBD1 (5 bases). The CDR3 runs to 13 residues. CDR1 and CDR2 from the germline V gene are SGHRS and YFSETQ. The V end lost 1 base, the J end lost 3 bases, and 7 bases lay between the germline ends. The CDR3 region is CASSLSRDTEAFF. The CDR3 DNA reads TGCGCCAGCAGCTTGAGCAGGGACACTGAAGCTTTCTTT.

This clonotype was detected many times. The V gene is TRBV21-1, the J gene TRBJ2-3; the table's D call, TRBD2, was not checked against the DNA. TRBV21-1 is marked as a pseudogene. This CDR3 comprises 19 residues. CDR3 amino acids: CASSNAGDRTSGSPDTQYF. The CDR3 coding sequence is TGTGCCAGCAGCAATGCCGGGGATAGGACTAGCGGGAGCCCAGATACGCAGTATTTT.

This clonotype was seen at least ten times. The gene calls are TRBV2 and TRBJ1-5; D ambiguous. This CDR3 is built from 13 residues. V was shortened by 6 bases and J by 4 bases, with 10 bases between the two germline ends. Germline-derived CDR1 and CDR2 are SNHLY and FYNNEI. The CDR3 DNA follows: TGTGCCAGCAGAAGCGACGGAAATCAGCCCCAGCATTTT. The encoded protein is CASRSDGNQPQHF.

This clonotype was recorded at least ten times. The chain links TRBV20-1 to TRBJ2-7; 9 positions agree with TRBD2. The V gene end was trimmed by 3 bases and the J gene end by 6 bases; junction bases not matched to a gene: 9. CDR1 and CDR2 (germline): DFQATT, SNEGSKA (reference sequence). The CDR3 runs 14 residues. The CDR3 reads CSASMSSGTREQYF. The CDR3, as DNA: TGCAGTGCTAGTATGTCTAGCGGGACCCGCGAGCAGTACTTC.

This clonotype was seen repeatedly, ten times or more. The rearrangement links TRBV16 to TRBJ2-2; D is perhaps TRBD1 or TRBD2 (6 bases each). Germline V gene lookup returns CDR1 KGHSY and CDR2 FQNENV. V was pared by 1 base and J by 7 bases, with 13 bases between. The CDR3 contains 15 residues. The CDR3 region is CASSQFNGGLGELFF. The CDR3 DNA sequence: TGTGCCAGCAGCCAATTCAACGGGGGCCTCGGGGAGCTGTTTTTT. Together with reference TRBV16 and TRBJ2-2, the CDR3 gives the full variable domain: GEEVAQTPKHLVRGEGQKAKLYCAPIKGHSYVFWYQQVLKNEFKFLISFQNENVFDETGMPKERFSAKCLPNSPCSLEIQATKLEDSAVYFCASSQFNGGLGELFFGEGSRLTVL.

This clonotype was recorded many times. The rearrangement links TRBV6-5 to TRBJ2-7; 7 bases fit TRBD2. There are 14 residues in the CDR3. Germline CDR1 is MNHEY and CDR2 is SVGAGI. Trimming at V came to 6 bases and at J to 5 bases, leaving 10 bases not matched to a gene. The CDR3, as DNA: TGTGCCAGCAGCTCCCGGGGGGAGTTGAACGAGCAGTACTTC. Protein: CASSSRGELNEQYF.

Many counts were recorded for this clonotype. J is TRBJ2-7 and V is TRBV5-5; possibly TRBD1 or TRBD2 for D (5 bases each). Per germline, CDR1 SGHKS and CDR2 YYEKEE (reference sequence). This CDR3 spans 14 amino acids. V was shortened by 0 bases and J by 2 bases, with 9 bases between the two germline ends. CDR3 sequence: CASSLVGPAYEQYF. CDR3 in DNA: TGTGCCAGCAGCTTGGTGGGACCGGCCTACGAGCAGTACTTC.